This passage covers 14 T cell receptor beta chains from one sample sequenced in a study of shared clonotypes between healthy human individuals. TCRdb's copy holds only in-frame clones and misses some; the assay was immunoSEQ multiplex PCR. The sample has roughly 1,500,000 clones, just under 99% seen once. Sequencing input: naive CD4+ T cells sorted from blood. Sample subset: CD45RA+ positively selected. These receptors originate from a man aged 25-45 years in good health.

The rearrangement links TRBV18 to TRBJ2-1, with D uncertain. The V end was cut by 1 base, the J end by 9 bases, with 7 bases between. Per germline, CDR1 KGHSH and CDR2 LQKENI. The CDR3 sequence is 12 residues long. This CDR3 reads CASSPQLLEQFF. CDR3 DNA sequence: TGTGCCAGCTCACCACAGTTGCTTGAGCAGTTCTTC.

The genes are TRBV5-8 and TRBJ2-1; D is tentatively TRBD1 or TRBD2 (5 bases each). The V and J ends lost 2 bases and 4 bases respectively, with 13 bases between them. CDR1 is SGHTS and CDR2 is YDEGEE in the germline V gene. The length of the CDR3 is 15 residues. For the CDR3, the DNA is TGTGCCAGCAGCTTCGGGGCAGGGCTGTACAATGAGCAGTTCTTC. This encodes CASSFGAGLYNEQFF.

The chain is built from TRBV4-1 and TRBJ1-4; 8 bases agree with TRBD1. After removal of 3 bases from V and 5 bases from J, the junction contained 8 bases not matched to a gene. The CDR3 loop spans 16 amino acids. Germline V gene data show CDR1 as MGHRA and CDR2 as YSYEKL. Written as DNA, the CDR3 is TGCGCCAGCAGCCAGATTGGGACAGGCGGGAATGAAAAACTGTTTTTT. The encoded protein is CASSQIGTGGNEKLFF.

The chain employs TRBV29-1 and TRBJ1-1, with 9 bases matching TRBD1. CDR3 length: 13 residues. V shed 7 bases, J shed 5 bases, and the junction held 8 bases outside the gene matches. Germline assignment: CDR1 SQVTM and CDR2 ANQGSEA. The CDR3 nucleotides read TGCAGCGCAACCATAGGGACAGGGACTGAAGCTTTCTTT. Protein: CSATIGTGTEAFF.

The J gene is TRBJ1-5, the V gene TRBV4-1; D is possibly TRBD1 (5 bases). The ends were cut back, 3 bases at V and 7 bases at J, with 16 bases in the middle. From germline, CDR1 is MGHRA and CDR2 YSYEKL. This CDR3 is 15 amino acids long. The CDR3 DNA follows: TGCGCCAGCAGCCAGGGGCTCCTTACGGGGCAGCCCCAGCATTTT. Encoded protein: CASSQGLLTGQPQHF.

The chain joins TRBV5-1 to TRBJ2-7, with TRBD1 matching 9 bases. The V and J ends lost 1 base and 3 bases, in that order; junction bases with no gene match: 20. This CDR3 contains 20 residues. Germline values: CDR1 SGHRS, CDR2 YFSETQ. DNA for the CDR3: TGCGCCAGCAGCTTGTGGTCGACAGGGGGAGCCTCGGGACTGAGCTACGAGCAGTACTTC. As protein: CASSLWSTGGASGLSYEQYF.

The chain is built from TRBV9 and TRBJ2-3; 12 nucleotides align to TRBD2. Germline values: CDR1 SGDLS, CDR2 YYNGEE. The J segment lost 4 bases and the V segment lost 0 bases, leaving 15 bases of the junction unmatched. This CDR3 region has 20 residues. CDR3 amino acids: CASSVDVTASGRAGADTQYF. CDR3 DNA: TGTGCCAGCAGCGTAGATGTGACGGCTAGCGGGAGGGCCGGGGCAGATACGCAGTATTTT.

The rearrangement joins TRBV13 to TRBJ2-5; 11 nucleotides line up with TRBD2. This CDR3 region has 20 residues. Germline lookup yields CDR1 PRHDT and CDR2 FYEKMQ (reference sequence). V trimming: 5 bases; J trimming: 5 bases; junction bases outside the gene matches: 22. In DNA, the CDR3 is TGTGCCAGCAGCCTCAGGACTTTACCTGGGACTAGCGGTGGGGGGGAGACCCAGTACTTC. Translated, it gives CASSLRTLPGTSGGGETQYF.

CDR3 residues: CASSFGTGWGETQYF. The CDR3, as DNA: TGTGCCAGCAGTTTCGGGACAGGGTGGGGGGAGACCCAGTACTTC. The chain links TRBV27 to TRBJ2-5; 9 nucleotides match TRBD1. The CDR3 length is 15 residues. The trim removed 3 bases at V and 5 bases at J, leaving 7 bases unmatched. Germline loops: CDR1 MNHEY, CDR2 SMNVEV (reference sequence).

This chain connects TRBV6-4 to TRBJ1-2; 8 nucleotides agree with TRBD1. This CDR3 contains 16 residues. Germline values: CDR1 MRHNA, CDR2 SNTAGT. V gave up 2 bases and J gave up 6 bases; unmatched junction bases: 11. The CDR3 loop is CASSDGTGTGGNGYTF. The CDR3 bases are TGTGCCAGCAGTGACGGTACCGGGACAGGCGGTAATGGCTACACCTTC.

The chain couples TRBV6-1 to TRBJ2-7; 10 bases match TRBD1. This CDR3 comprises 16 residues. Germline V gives CDR1 MNHNS, CDR2 SASEGT. V shed 4 bases, J shed 12 bases, and the junction held 18 bases outside the gene matches. The CDR3 DNA follows: TGTGCCAGCAGTGGACGGAGCGGGACAGGGGACCTCCCAGGGTACTTC. Encoded protein: CASSGRSGTGDLPGYF.

V gene TRBV6-1 combines with J gene TRBJ2-5, with 8 bases matching TRBD1. V dropped 6 bases and J dropped 5; count of bases not matched to a gene: 5. Germline V lookup: CDR1 MNHNS, CDR2 SASEGT. The CDR3 runs to 13 residues. The CDR3 nucleotides are TGTGCCAGCAGGACAGGGGTGCGGGAGACCCAGTACTTC. It is translated as CASRTGVRETQYF.

The J gene is TRBJ1-1, the V gene TRBV11-2; D not resolved. The ends were cut back, 5 bases at V and 8 bases at J, with 15 bases in the middle. There are 13 residues in the CDR3. From germline, CDR1 is SGHAT and CDR2 FQNNGV. The chain's CDR3 is CASSVRPYGEAFF. The CDR3 bases are TGTGCCAGCAGCGTACGTCCTTACGGGGAAGCTTTCTTT.

The chain recombines TRBV19 with TRBJ2-3; 8 bases match TRBD2. CDR1 and CDR2 from the germline V gene are LNHDA and SQIVND (reference sequence). Germline trimming cut 6 bases from V and 4 bases from J; bases unmatched to any gene: 12. The CDR3 length is 16 residues. The CDR3 region is CASRPTPGLAPDTQYF. CDR3 in DNA: TGTGCCAGTAGACCCACCCCTGGACTAGCACCAGATACGCAGTATTTT.